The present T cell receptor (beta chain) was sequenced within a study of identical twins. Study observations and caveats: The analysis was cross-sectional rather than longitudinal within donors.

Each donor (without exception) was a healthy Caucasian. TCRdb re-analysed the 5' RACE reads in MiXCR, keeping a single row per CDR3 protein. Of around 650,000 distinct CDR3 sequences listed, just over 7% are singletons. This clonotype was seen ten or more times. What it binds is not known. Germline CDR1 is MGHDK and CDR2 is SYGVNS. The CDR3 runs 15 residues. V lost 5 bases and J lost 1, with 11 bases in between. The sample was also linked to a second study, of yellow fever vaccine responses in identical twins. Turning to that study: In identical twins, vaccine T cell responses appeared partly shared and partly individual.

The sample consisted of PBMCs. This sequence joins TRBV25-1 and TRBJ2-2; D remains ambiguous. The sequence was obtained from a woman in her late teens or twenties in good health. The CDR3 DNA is TGTGCCAGCAGTCCGGTGGCGTTGAACACCGGGGAGCTGTTTTTT. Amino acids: CASSPVALNTGELFF.